This T cell receptor beta chain was captured in a study of T cell repertoires in cytomegalovirus infection. Trimming pared 4 bases from V and 5 bases from J, leaving 15 bases between. Germline CDR1 is SGHDN and CDR2 is FVKESK. The length of the CDR3 is 15 residues. Each CDR3 protein gets one entry after TCRdb re-called the reads with MiXCR. The sample has hundreds of thousands of distinct CDR3 sequences, more than 8% seen once; the top ten hold over 3.5%. The source material was PBMCs. This clonotype was sampled from a human donor in good health (CMV status not recorded). Some clones in this sample may be carry-over from other donors' samples. This chain links TRBV14 with TRBJ1-5, with D hard to call. The CDR3: CASSLPGYGDQPQHF. The CDR3 nucleotides read TGTGCCAGCAGCCTGCCGGGGTATGGGGATCAGCCCCAGCATTTT.